These 22 T cell receptor beta chains were all obtained from the same sample, sequenced in a study of T cell responses to AZD1222 COVID-19 vaccine. Sequencing used immunoSEQ multiplex PCR; TCRdb keeps in-frame clones, though not all of them. The data show 95,000 to 150,000 clones, around 91% seen once. This material consisted of peripheral blood, taken on day 0 of AZD1222 vaccination. These receptor sequences come from an adult in good health.

V is TRBV3-1 (or the pseudogene TRBV3-2) and J is TRBJ1-4; 7 bases fit TRBD1. The CDR3 sequence is 15 residues long. Germline values: CDR1 LGHDT, CDR2 YNNKEL (reference sequence). Unmatched junction bases numbered 4, after V lost 1 base and J lost 5 bases. CDR3 loop: CASSQAGQSNEKLFF. CDR3 coding DNA: TGTGCCAGCAGCCAAGCGGGACAGTCAAATGAAAAACTGTTTTTT.

The chain combines TRBV5-1 with TRBJ1-3; D is unresolved. This CDR3 comprises 13 residues. CDR1 is SGHRS, CDR2 YFSETQ, per germline. V lost 6 bases and J lost 0, with 7 bases in between. CDR3 nucleotide sequence: TGCGCCAGCAAAGATCTCTCTGGAAACACCATATATTTT. As protein: CASKDLSGNTIYF.

V and J are TRBV19 and TRBJ1-2; D unclear. With 10 bases removed from V and 3 bases from J, the gap between germline ends came to 18 bases. The CDR3 contains 14 residues. Germline V gene data show CDR1 as LNHDA and CDR2 as SQIVND (reference sequence). The CDR3 DNA sequence: TGTGCCATCAAGGGAGGGCCTGAGGACTATGGCTACACCTTC. Amino acid sequence: CAIKGGPEDYGYTF.

This chain connects TRBV20-1 to TRBJ1-2; possible D gene TRBD1, 5 bases. The V and J ends lost 3 bases and 8 bases respectively, with 10 bases between them. The V gene's germline CDR1 is DFQATT and CDR2 SNEGSKA (reference sequence). This CDR3 comprises 11 residues. The CDR3 spells CSASRRDGYTF. The CDR3 region has the DNA TGCAGTGCTAGTCGTAGGGACGGCTACACCTTC.

The chain couples TRBV3-1 (or the pseudogene TRBV3-2) to TRBJ1-2, with TRBD1 matching over 9 bases. Unmatched junction bases numbered 6, after V lost 3 bases and J lost 4 bases. CDR3 length: 15 amino acids. Germline loops: CDR1 LGHDT, CDR2 YNNKEL (reference sequence). CDR3 coding DNA: TGTGCCAGCAGCCAGGGCAGGGGACAGGGCTATGGCTACACCTTC. The encoded protein is CASSQGRGQGYGYTF.

The rearrangement uses TRBV5-5 and TRBJ2-5; 9 bases map to TRBD2. The CDR3 has 16 residues. Trimming cost V 1 base and J 2 bases; bases outside gene matches: 6. The germline CDR1 and CDR2 sequences are SGHKS and YYEKEE (reference sequence). The chain's CDR3 is CASSLWAGGPQETQYF. CDR3 DNA sequence: TGTGCCAGCAGCTTGTGGGCGGGGGGGCCGCAAGAGACCCAGTACTTC.

This clone was seen a few times. This chain connects TRBV12-5 to TRBJ2-5; TRBD2 aligns across 12 bases. Germline assignment: CDR1 LGHNT and CDR2 FRNRAP. This CDR3 comprises 16 residues. V lost 0 bases to trimming and J lost 5 bases; unmatched junction nucleotides: 4. The CDR3 here is CASGLVLAGGPETQYF. In nucleotides, the CDR3 is TGTGCTAGTGGTTTGGTACTAGCGGGAGGCCCTGAGACCCAGTACTTC.

The chain joins TRBV11-3 to TRBJ2-1; D is perhaps TRBD1 or TRBD2 (5 bases each). The V end lost 4 bases, the J end lost 7 bases, and 14 bases lay between the germline ends. Germline V gene data show CDR1 as SGHNT and CDR2 as YENEEA. The length of the CDR3 is 14 residues. The CDR3 is CASSSGDENNEQFF. The CDR3 bases are TGTGCCAGCAGCTCTGGGGACGAGAATAATGAGCAGTTCTTC.

On this clone: Within the sample, other DNA sequences also encode this same CDR3. The DNA for the CDR3 is TGCGCCAGCAGCTCGGGACAGACTAGCACAGATACGCAGTATTTT. This encodes CASSSGQTSTDTQYF. The chain has TRBV5-1 and TRBJ2-3; 7 positions agree with TRBD1. The CDR3 covers 15 residues. The V and J ends lost 3 bases and 0 bases, in that order; junction bases with no gene match: 4. Germline values: CDR1 SGHRS, CDR2 YFSETQ.

The table lists this clone with a few counts. The J gene is TRBJ2-7, the V gene TRBV6-5; 11 nucleotides agree with TRBD1. The ends lost 5 bases at V and 3 bases at J; junction bases unmatched: 3. The length of the CDR3 is 14 residues. The V gene's germline CDR1 is MNHEY and CDR2 SVGAGI. CDR3 sequence reads: CASSPGQGDYEQYF. In nucleotides, the CDR3 is TGTGCCAGCAGTCCGGGACAGGGGGACTACGAGCAGTACTTC.

The V and J genes are TRBV19 and TRBJ2-1; maybe TRBD2 (5 bases). CDR1 and CDR2 (germline): LNHDA, SQIVND (reference sequence). The V end lost 5 bases, the J end lost 3 bases, and 17 bases lay between the germline ends. This CDR3 contains 16 residues. The CDR3 spells CASSPQKAALYNEQFF. CDR3 coding DNA: TGTGCCAGTAGTCCCCAGAAAGCGGCGCTCTACAATGAGCAGTTCTTC.

The gene calls are TRBV19 and TRBJ1-1; D is perhaps TRBD1 (5 bases). The CDR3 loop spans 14 amino acids. Trimming took off 5 bases at V and 3 bases at J, with 13 bases between the two ends. In germline, CDR1 is LNHDA, CDR2 SQIVND (reference sequence). The CDR3 loop reads CASSPGTEYTEAFF. Written as DNA, the CDR3 is TGTGCCAGTAGTCCTGGGACCGAATACACTGAAGCTTTCTTT.

CDR3 bases: TGTGCCAGCAGCCAAGCGGCTAGCGGGATCGTAACGTTCTTC. Encoded protein: CASSQAASGIVTFF. The chain has TRBV3-1 (or the pseudogene TRBV3-2) and TRBJ2-1; 9 positions match TRBD2. This CDR3 is 14 amino acids long. Germline loops: CDR1 LGHDT, CDR2 YNNKEL (reference sequence). Trimming took 1 base from V and 15 from J; bases not matched to a gene: 10.

V and J are TRBV6-1 and TRBJ2-2, with D unresolved. With 0 bases removed from V and 5 bases from J, the gap between germline ends came to 7 bases. Looked up from germline, CDR1 is MNHNS and CDR2 is SASEGT. This CDR3 has 14 amino acids. In DNA, the CDR3 is TGTGCCAGCAGTGAAGCAATCAGGACCGGGGAGCTGTTTTTT. Translated, it gives CASSEAIRTGELFF.

This chain joins TRBV19 and TRBJ1-6, with a weak D call TRBD1 (6 bases). The CDR3 loop spans 14 amino acids. Germline V gene data show CDR1 as LNHDA and CDR2 as SQIVND (reference sequence). V was trimmed by 6 bases and J by 7 bases, leaving 13 bases between them. CDR3 nucleotide sequence: TGTGCCAGTAGGACCACAGGGACGAATTCACCCCTCCACTTT. It translates to CASRTTGTNSPLHF.

J is TRBJ2-7 and V is TRBV18; D might be TRBD2 (5 bases). V lost 3 bases and J 3 bases, leaving 6 bases between the germline ends. The germline gives CDR1 KGHSH, CDR2 LQKENI. The CDR3 sequence is 12 residues long. The CDR3 DNA sequence: TGTGCCAGCTCACCTACTAGCTACGAGCAGTACTTC. Protein: CASSPTSYEQYF.

This chain connects TRBV18 to TRBJ2-1, with D uncertain. V lost 3 bases to trimming and J lost 7 bases, with 19 bases between them. From germline, CDR1 is KGHSH and CDR2 LQKENI. CDR3 length: 16 residues. CDR3 amino acids: CASSPRTTGFGNEQFF. The CDR3 DNA sequence: TGTGCCAGCTCACCTAGGACCACCGGTTTCGGGAATGAGCAGTTCTTC. The whole variable domain, remainder taken from reference TRBV18 and TRBJ2-1, is NAGVMQNPRHLVRRRGQEARLRCSPMKGHSHVYWYRQLPEEGLKFMVYLQKENIIDESGMPKERFSAEFPKEGPSILRIQQVVRGDSAAYFCASSPRTTGFGNEQFFGPGTRLTVL.

The chain couples TRBV19 to TRBJ1-2; D unresolved. V gave up 3 bases and J gave up 7 bases, with 21 bases separating them. Germline V gene lookup returns CDR1 LNHDA and CDR2 SQIVND (reference sequence). CDR3 length: 16 amino acids. In DNA, the CDR3 is TGTGCCAGTAGTATGGCTCAGGCTCCCGGTCGTAGTGGCTACACCTTC. It yields the protein CASSMAQAPGRSGYTF.

The chain carries TRBV2 and TRBJ1-4, with 7 bases matching TRBD1. Germline V CDR1 and CDR2: SNHLY, FYNNEI. This CDR3 comprises 14 residues. V trimming: 2 bases; J trimming: 9 bases; junction bases outside the gene matches: 6. CDR3 sequence reads: CASSEPDRRKKLFF. The CDR3 bases are TGTGCCAGCAGTGAACCGGACAGGCGGAAAAAACTGTTTTTT. Variable domain in full (rest from reference TRBV2 and TRBJ1-4): EPEVTQTPSHQVTQMGQEVILRCVPISNHLYFYWYRQILGQKVEFLVSFYNNEISEKSEIFDDQFSVERPDGSNFTLKIRSTKLEDSAMYFCASSEPDRRKKLFFGSGTQLSVL.

CDR3 DNA: TGTGCCAGTAAGGAGAACACTGAAGCTTTCTTT. The encoded protein is CASKENTEAFF. This chain uses TRBV19 with TRBJ1-1; D remains unclear. The CDR3 is made up of 11 amino acids. Between the trimmed V and J ends, which lost 7 bases and 1 base, there was a span of 4 bases. In germline, CDR1 is LNHDA, CDR2 SQIVND (reference sequence).

In DNA, the CDR3 is TGTGCCAGTAGTATTTTTGGGGATAGGACCAGGACCGGGGAGCTGTTTTTT. This translates into CASSIFGDRTRTGELFF. This chain uses TRBV19 with TRBJ2-2, with D hard to call. CDR1 is LNHDA and CDR2 is SQIVND in the germline V gene (reference sequence). Trimming took 3 bases from V and 5 from J, leaving 19 bases between them. There are 17 residues in the CDR3.

The chain combines TRBV12-3 or TRBV12-4 with TRBJ1-2; no reliable D call. Trimming took off 1 base at V and 1 base at J, with 1 base between the two ends. CDR3 size: 12 residues. The CDR3 region is CASSLGNYGYTF. The CDR3 bases are TGTGCCAGCAGTTTAGGTAACTATGGCTACACCTTC.